A single sample is the source of the 24 T cell receptor beta chains below, sequenced in a study of T cell clones after liver transplantation. TCRdb's copy holds only in-frame clones and misses some; the assay was immunoSEQ multiplex PCR. There are roughly 51,000 clones in the sample; 55% to 85% occur only once, and 8.5% to 10% lies in the top ten. This sample comprised CD4+ T cells from blood, obtained around 4.5 years after liver transplant. The receptor source for this set is a human patient who received a liver transplant. A share of the T cells may be of graft donor origin.

The CDR3 region is CASSAGTGDGYTF. As DNA, the CDR3 is TGTGCCAGCAGCGCCGGGACAGGGGATGGCTACACCTTC. This chain connects TRBV7-3 to TRBJ1-2; TRBD1 matches 10 bases. The CDR3 covers 13 residues. V lost 5 bases and J lost 6; bases outside the gene matches: 3. The V gene's germline CDR1 is SGHTA and CDR2 FQGTGA.

This chain uses TRBV6-5 with TRBJ2-7; TRBD2 is a possible D gene (6 bases). V was trimmed by 0 bases and J by 5 bases, leaving 17 bases between them. CDR1 MNHEY and CDR2 SVGAGI come from the germline V gene. The CDR3 contains 16 residues. CDR3 coding DNA: TGTGCCAGCAGTTACTCACTAGCTATACGTGGGGACGAGCAGTACTTC. This translates into CASSYSLAIRGDEQYF.

The chain couples TRBV7-8 to TRBJ2-7; 9 bases align to TRBD1. Germline V gene data show CDR1 as SGHVS and CDR2 as FQNEAQ. The CDR3 totals 13 residues. The ends lost 4 bases at V and 3 bases at J; junction bases unmatched: 1. CDR3 nucleotide sequence: TGTGCCAGCAGCTGGGGACAGGGCTACGAGCAGTACTTC. The encoded protein is CASSWGQGYEQYF.

The chain's CDR3 is CASSYGTSGGTDTQYF. Written as DNA, the CDR3 is TGTGCCAGCAGCTACGGGACTAGCGGGGGCACAGATACGCAGTATTTT. The chain joins TRBV7-2 to TRBJ2-3; 13 positions match TRBD2. The CDR3 loop spans 16 amino acids. Unmatched junction bases numbered 2, after V lost 4 bases and J lost 1 base. CDR1 and CDR2 from the germline V gene are SGHTA and FQGNSA.

This clone was seen more than once but under ten times. The chain links TRBV7-2 to TRBJ2-4; 9 nucleotides match TRBD2. This CDR3 has 14 residues. CDR1 and CDR2 from the germline V gene are SGHTA and FQGNSA. Unmatched junction bases numbered 8, after V lost 7 bases and J lost 7 bases. CDR3 sequence (DNA): TGTGCCAGCACCCCGCGGGGGGGCGGGAACATTCAGTACTTC. It translates to CASTPRGGGNIQYF.

This clone has only a few counts. The chain combines TRBV11-2 with TRBJ2-5; D perhaps matches TRBD1 (6 bases). This CDR3 contains 13 residues. Germline CDR1 reads SGHAT; CDR2 reads FQNNGV. Trimming removed 5 bases at V and 5 bases at J, with 12 bases between. The CDR3 DNA sequence: TGTGCCAGCAGCGTACAGGGTAGGGAGACCCAGTACTTC. Translated: CASSVQGRETQYF. Looking up the rest from reference TRBV11-2 and TRBJ2-5 gives the full variable domain: EAGVAQSPRYKIIEKRQSVAFWCNPISGHATLYWYQQILGQGPKLLIQFQNNGVVDDSQLPKDRFSAERLKGVDSTLKIQPAKLEDSAVYLCASSVQGRETQYFGPGTRLLVL.

The chain combines TRBV2 with TRBJ1-6; 7 bases fit TRBD1. Per germline, CDR1 SNHLY and CDR2 FYNNEI. Unmatched junction bases numbered 11, after V lost 7 bases and J lost 14 bases. The CDR3 is made up of 13 amino acids. Here the CDR3 reads CASIFDRDRSLHF. CDR3 nucleotides: TGTGCCAGCATTTTCGACAGGGATCGGTCCCTCCACTTT.

This chain uses TRBV5-8 with TRBJ1-4, with 9 bases fitting TRBD1. CDR1 and CDR2 from the germline V gene are SGHTS and YDEGEE. The CDR3 is 16 amino acids. V shed 3 bases, J shed 8 bases, and the junction held 11 bases outside the gene matches. The CDR3: CASSYPQGAVGEKLFF. CDR3 bases: TGTGCCAGCAGCTACCCACAGGGGGCCGTCGGGGAAAAACTGTTTTTT.

The genes are TRBV30 and TRBJ2-7, with a possible D match to TRBD1 (6 bases). CDR3 length: 13 residues. The germline gives CDR1 GTSNPN, CDR2 SVGIG (reference sequence). V lost 5 bases, J lost 1 base, and 12 bases lay in between. CDR3 nucleotides: TGTGCCTGGGCTTCAGGGGATTCCTACGAGCAGTACTTC. Its translation: CAWASGDSYEQYF.

This CDR3 is CASRTGTGSTRAYF. CDR3 coding DNA: TGTGCCAGCAGAACCGGGACAGGGTCTACGAGGGCGTACTTC. The chain links TRBV6-6 to TRBJ2-7, with 9 bases lining up with TRBD1. Germline CDR1 and CDR2: MNHNY and SVGAGI (reference sequence). With 6 bases clipped from V and 12 bases from J, the junction kept 15 bases outside the gene matches. This CDR3 region has 14 residues.

This clone was detected a few times. This rearrangement joins TRBV6-5 to TRBJ1-1; weak D call: TRBD1 (6 bases). Germline values: CDR1 MNHEY, CDR2 SVGAGI. Deletions cut 2 bases from V and 5 bases from J, with 12 bases between. This CDR3 is built from 14 residues. The CDR3 spells CASSYMKGETEAFF. In nucleotides, the CDR3 is TGTGCCAGCAGTTACATGAAGGGGGAGACTGAAGCTTTCTTT.

The CDR3 sequence is CASSPTYSGANVLTF. CDR3 nucleotide sequence: TGTGCCAGCAGCCCGACCTACTCTGGGGCCAACGTCCTGACTTTC. The chain uses TRBV5-5 and TRBJ2-6; D remains unclear. Germline CDR1 and CDR2: SGHKS and YYEKEE (reference sequence). The CDR3 extends over 15 amino acids. V shed 4 bases and J shed 0 bases, with 8 bases lying between them.

J is TRBJ1-5 and V is TRBV4-2, with a tentative D call TRBD1 (5 bases). The CDR3 is 17 amino acids. From germline, CDR1 is LGHNA and CDR2 YNFKEQ. V was trimmed by 3 bases and J by 9 bases, leaving 24 bases between them. CDR3: CASSQSLGAGGVTPQHF. CDR3 nucleotide sequence: TGTGCCAGCAGCCAGTCCCTCGGGGCAGGAGGGGTAACGCCCCAGCATTTT.

The chain couples TRBV28 to TRBJ2-1, with D maybe TRBD2 (7 bases). CDR3 length equals 13 residues. The germline gives CDR1 MDHEN, CDR2 SYDVKM. Trimming shortened V by 8 bases and J by 5 bases, and 13 bases separated the two germline ends. The CDR3 region has the DNA TGTGCCAGCCGCCGGGGGGCGCACAATGAGCAGTTCTTC. Encoded protein: CASRRGAHNEQFF.

The gene calls are TRBV27 and TRBJ2-7; TRBD1 matches at 9 bases. Trimming removed 4 bases from V and 5 bases from J; junction bases left unmatched: 9. This CDR3 has 15 residues. Germline assignment: CDR1 MNHEY and CDR2 SMNVEV (reference sequence). The CDR3 DNA reads TGTGCCAGCAGTTCCCGCCGGGACAGGGTTGACGAGCAGTACTTC. It is translated as CASSSRRDRVDEQYF.

The genes are TRBV5-1 and TRBJ1-6; D is unclear. Trimming removed 0 bases from V and 6 bases from J, with 7 bases in between. CDR3 length: 14 amino acids. CDR1 and CDR2 (germline): SGHRS, YFSETQ. CDR3 sequence: CASSLVAANSPLHF. CDR3 nucleotide sequence: TGCGCCAGCAGCTTGGTCGCAGCTAATTCACCCCTCCACTTT.

The CDR3 region is CASKRNTEAFF. CDR3 nucleotides: TGTGCCAGCAAGAGGAACACTGAAGCTTTCTTT. V usage is TRBV6-5 and J usage is TRBJ1-1; unclear D gene. Germline CDR1 reads MNHEY; CDR2 reads SVGAGI. V lost 7 bases and J 1 base, leaving 4 bases between the germline ends. The CDR3 runs 11 residues.

The chain combines TRBV28 with TRBJ2-6, with D possibly matching TRBD2 (6 bases). The CDR3 runs to 15 residues. CDR1 MDHEN and CDR2 SYDVKM come from the germline V gene. The ends were cut back, 8 bases at V and 0 bases at J, with 11 bases in the middle. The CDR3 DNA is TGTGCCAGCGGCGGGATAGGCTCTGGGGCCAACGTCCTGACTTTC. Protein sequence: CASGGIGSGANVLTF.

There are a few counts of this clone. This chain joins TRBV13 and TRBJ1-6; 7 positions match TRBD1. After removal of 4 bases from V and 9 bases from J, the junction contained 12 bases not matched to a gene. The germline CDR1 and CDR2 sequences are PRHDT and FYEKMQ (reference sequence). This CDR3 contains 16 residues. CDR3 sequence: CASSSETGTVGSPLHF. The CDR3 region has the DNA TGTGCCAGCAGCTCCGAGACAGGGACGGTGGGTTCACCCCTCCACTTT.

CDR3 amino acids: CASSFAYNTGELFF. In nucleotides, the CDR3 is TGTGCCAGCAGCTTCGCATATAACACCGGGGAGCTGTTTTTT. The V gene is TRBV5-4, the J gene TRBJ2-2; the D is unclear. V was clipped by 2 bases and J by 2 bases, with 7 bases between them. CDR3 length equals 14 residues. Germline CDR1 reads SGHNT; CDR2 reads YYREEE (reference sequence).

This clone was counted between two and nine times. The genes are TRBV4-2 and TRBJ1-1; 8 nucleotides align to TRBD1. CDR1 and CDR2 from the germline V gene are LGHNA and YNFKEQ. This CDR3 has 16 amino acids. Unmatched junction bases numbered 6, after V lost 0 bases and J lost 3 bases. The CDR3 DNA reads TGTGCCAGCAGCCAAGACTACAGGGGGGGGGACACTGAAGCTTTCTTT. Its translation is CASSQDYRGGDTEAFF.

This sequence joins TRBV5-1 and TRBJ2-2, with D maybe TRBD1 (5 bases). Trimming stripped 4 bases from V and 4 bases from J, with 11 bases between. In germline, CDR1 is SGHRS, CDR2 YFSETQ. The CDR3 length is 14 residues. The CDR3 reads CASSPSTATGELFF. The CDR3 coding sequence is TGCGCCAGCAGCCCTTCGACAGCCACCGGGGAGCTGTTTTTT.

The chain recombines TRBV11-3 with TRBJ2-2; D remains ambiguous. Germline lookup yields CDR1 SGHNT and CDR2 YENEEA. V lost 3 bases and J 2 bases, leaving 7 bases between the germline ends. The CDR3 spans 14 residues. The DNA for the CDR3 is TGTGCCAGCAGCTTGGGCAGTAACACCGGGGAGCTGTTTTTT. Translating it yields CASSLGSNTGELFF.

This chain links TRBV15 with TRBJ2-5; 11 bases map to TRBD2. V shed 8 bases and J 3 bases; nucleotides not matched to a gene: 5. This CDR3 is built from 14 residues. Germline values: CDR1 LNHNV, CDR2 YYDKDF (reference sequence). The CDR3 DNA is TGTGCCACCGCCCCGGGACTAGCGGAAGAGACCCAGTACTTC. Protein sequence: CATAPGLAEETQYF.